This T cell receptor beta chain emerged from a study of response to subunit inactivated influenza vaccine (dated 2018 in TCRdb). Notes on the research overall: Deep quantitative T cell receptor repertoire profiling was used in the study to track responses to a trivalent subunit inactivated influenza vaccine.

The CDR3 numbers 16 residues from cysteine through phenylalanine. Just CDR3 DNA is preserved here, 48 bases in frame from base 1. Trimming takes 4 bases from V and 2 bases from J, and the germline ends sit 13 bases apart. Per the germline V gene (reference sequence), SGHNT is the CDR1 and YYREEE is the CDR2. Study-wide findings and limitations: According to the authors, only a limited number of new T cells may be recruited by each seasonal influenza vaccination.

Libraries were constructed by RT-PCR. Instrument used: Illumina HiSeq 2500. Using fastp at Q25 and MiXCR, TCRdb reprocessed the public reads and kept productive beta chains. Rows with a matching CDR3 protein are joined into one entry that keeps the most common DNA and genes. The sample table shows about 520,000 distinct CDR3 sequences, and about 25% are seen once. The top ten clones comprise less than 2.5% of the sample. A few counts support this clonotype. Its antigen is still unknown. No per-base quality is available; no much larger clone lies one base away. Sequenced here: CD4+ T cells sorted from PBMCs, sampled less than 6 days after vaccination. The receptor was isolated from a man over 45 who received an inactivated influenza vaccine. Donor details come from another sample of the same person, matched by shared clones. The sequence is built from TRBV5-4 and TRBJ2-6, and possibly TRBD1, on 6 matching bases. The DNA reads TGTGCCAGCAGCGTACAGGGTTCCGCTGGGGCCAACGTCCTGACTTTC. Translated, this gives CASSVQGSAGANVLTF.